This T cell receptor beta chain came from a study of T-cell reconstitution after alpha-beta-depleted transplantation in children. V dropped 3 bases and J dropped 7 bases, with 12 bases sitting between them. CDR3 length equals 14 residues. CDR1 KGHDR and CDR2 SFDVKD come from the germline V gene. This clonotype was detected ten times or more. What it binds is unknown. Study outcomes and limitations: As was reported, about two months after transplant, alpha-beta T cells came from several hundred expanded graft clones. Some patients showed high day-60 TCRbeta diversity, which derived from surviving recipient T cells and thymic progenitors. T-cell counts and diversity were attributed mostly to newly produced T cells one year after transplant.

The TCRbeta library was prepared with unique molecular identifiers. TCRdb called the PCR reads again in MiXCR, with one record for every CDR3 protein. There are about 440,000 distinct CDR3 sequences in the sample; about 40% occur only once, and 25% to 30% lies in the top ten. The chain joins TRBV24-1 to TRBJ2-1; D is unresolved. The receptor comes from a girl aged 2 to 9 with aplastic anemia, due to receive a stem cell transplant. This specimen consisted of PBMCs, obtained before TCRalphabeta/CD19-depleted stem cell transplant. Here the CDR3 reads CATSDPDPPNEQFF. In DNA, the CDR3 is TGTGCCACCAGTGATCCGGACCCGCCTAATGAGCAGTTCTTC.